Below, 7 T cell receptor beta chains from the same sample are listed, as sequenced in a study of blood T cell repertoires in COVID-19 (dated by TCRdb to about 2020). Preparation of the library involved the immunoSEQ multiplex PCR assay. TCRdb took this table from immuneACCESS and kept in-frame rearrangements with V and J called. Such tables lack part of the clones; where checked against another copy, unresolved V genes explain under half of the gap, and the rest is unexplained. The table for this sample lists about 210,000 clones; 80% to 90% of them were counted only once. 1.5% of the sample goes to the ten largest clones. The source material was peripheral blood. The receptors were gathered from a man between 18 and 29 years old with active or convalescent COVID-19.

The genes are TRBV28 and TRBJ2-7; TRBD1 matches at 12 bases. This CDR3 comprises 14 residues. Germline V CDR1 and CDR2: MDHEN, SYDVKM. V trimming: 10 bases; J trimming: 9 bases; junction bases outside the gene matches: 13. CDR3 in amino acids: CATPGQGARMPQYF. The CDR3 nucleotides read TGTGCCACCCCGGGACAGGGGGCGAGGATGCCGCAGTACTTC.

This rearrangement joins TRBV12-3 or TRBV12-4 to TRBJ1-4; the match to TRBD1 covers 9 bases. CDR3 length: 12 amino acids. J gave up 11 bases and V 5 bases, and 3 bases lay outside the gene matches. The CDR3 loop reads CASSADRGKLFF. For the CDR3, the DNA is TGTGCCAGCAGTGCGGACAGGGGCAAACTGTTTTTT.

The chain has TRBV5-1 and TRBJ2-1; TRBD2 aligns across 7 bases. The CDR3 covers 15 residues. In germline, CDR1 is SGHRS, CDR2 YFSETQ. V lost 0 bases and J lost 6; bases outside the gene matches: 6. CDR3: CASSLGRESSNEQFF. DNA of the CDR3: TGCGCCAGCAGCTTGGGGCGGGAGAGCAGCAATGAGCAGTTCTTC.

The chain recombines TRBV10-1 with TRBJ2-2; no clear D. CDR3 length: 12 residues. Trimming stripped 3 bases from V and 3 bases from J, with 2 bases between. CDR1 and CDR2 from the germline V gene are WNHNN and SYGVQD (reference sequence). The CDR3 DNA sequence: TGCGCCAGCAGTGACTACACCGGGGAGCTGTTTTTT. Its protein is CASSDYTGELFF.

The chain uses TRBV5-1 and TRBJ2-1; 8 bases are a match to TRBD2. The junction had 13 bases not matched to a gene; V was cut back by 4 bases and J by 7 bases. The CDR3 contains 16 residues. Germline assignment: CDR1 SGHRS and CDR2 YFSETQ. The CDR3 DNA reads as TGCGCCAGCAGCCTAGAGGGACTAGTAATGTGGAATGAGCAGTTCTTC. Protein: CASSLEGLVMWNEQFF.

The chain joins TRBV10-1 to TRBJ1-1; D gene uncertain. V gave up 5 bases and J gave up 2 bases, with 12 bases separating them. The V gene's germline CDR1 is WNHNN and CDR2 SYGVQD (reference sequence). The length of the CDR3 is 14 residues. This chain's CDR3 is CASSKELINTEAFF. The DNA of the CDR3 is TGCGCCAGCAGTAAAGAGCTAATAAACACTGAAGCTTTCTTT.

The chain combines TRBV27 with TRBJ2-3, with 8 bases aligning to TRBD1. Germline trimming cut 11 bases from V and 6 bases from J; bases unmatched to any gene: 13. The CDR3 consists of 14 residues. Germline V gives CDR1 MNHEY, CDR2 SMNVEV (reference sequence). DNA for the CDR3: TGTGCCTCCAAGGACAGGGCACGTTCGGATACGCAGTATTTT. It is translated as CASKDRARSDTQYF.